This T cell receptor (beta chain) comes out of a study of T cell repertoires in cytomegalovirus infection. At the level of the study: Public TCR beta signatures provided an indication of both CMV infection and a matching HLA type.

Many counts were recorded for this clonotype. Its specificity is not known. TCRdb independently ran MiXCR on the reads; one entry per CDR3 protein. The sample includes 300,000 to 400,000 distinct CDR3 sequences, around 9.5% seen only once; the top ten take about 4.5%. Germline assignment: CDR1 SGHVS and CDR2 FQNEAQ. Trimming removed 5 bases at V and 4 bases at J, with 14 bases between. The CDR3 has 14 residues. Study results and limitations: In two of eight donors, the top clonotype was HLA-C-restricted CMV-specific.

V and J are TRBV7-8 and TRBJ1-2; a possible D gene is TRBD1 (6 bases). This clonotype originated in a human donor in good health (CMV status not recorded). Some clones in this sample may be carry-over from other donors' samples. The sequenced sample consisted of PBMCs. The CDR3 DNA reads TGTGCCAGCAGCCCAGGGGAAAGACTCTATGGCTACACCTTC. Protein: CASSPGERLYGYTF.